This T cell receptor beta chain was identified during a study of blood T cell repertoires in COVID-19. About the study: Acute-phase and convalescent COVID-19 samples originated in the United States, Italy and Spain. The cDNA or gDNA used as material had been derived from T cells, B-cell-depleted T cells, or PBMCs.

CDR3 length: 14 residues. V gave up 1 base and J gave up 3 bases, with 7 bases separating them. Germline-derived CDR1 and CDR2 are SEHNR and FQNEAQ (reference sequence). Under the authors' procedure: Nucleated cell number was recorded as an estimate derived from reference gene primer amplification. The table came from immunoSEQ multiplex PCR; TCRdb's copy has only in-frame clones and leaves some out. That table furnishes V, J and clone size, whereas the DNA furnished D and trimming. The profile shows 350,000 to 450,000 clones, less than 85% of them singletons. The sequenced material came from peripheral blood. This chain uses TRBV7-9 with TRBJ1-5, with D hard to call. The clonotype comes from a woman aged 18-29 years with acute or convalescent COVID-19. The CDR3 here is CASSLDDYNQPQHF. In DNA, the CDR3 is TGTGCCAGCAGCTTAGATGACTACAATCAGCCCCAGCATTTT.